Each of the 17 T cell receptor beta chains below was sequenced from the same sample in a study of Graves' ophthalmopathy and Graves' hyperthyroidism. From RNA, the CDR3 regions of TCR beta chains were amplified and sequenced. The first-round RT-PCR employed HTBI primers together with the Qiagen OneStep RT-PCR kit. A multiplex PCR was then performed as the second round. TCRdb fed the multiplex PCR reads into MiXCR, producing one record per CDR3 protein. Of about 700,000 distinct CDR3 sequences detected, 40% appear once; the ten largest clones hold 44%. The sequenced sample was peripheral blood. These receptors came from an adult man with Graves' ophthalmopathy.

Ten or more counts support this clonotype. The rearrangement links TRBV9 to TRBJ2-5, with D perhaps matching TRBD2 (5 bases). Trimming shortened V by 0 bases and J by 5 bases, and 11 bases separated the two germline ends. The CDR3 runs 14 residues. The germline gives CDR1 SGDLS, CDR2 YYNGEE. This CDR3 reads CASSVGAERETQYF. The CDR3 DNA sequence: TGTGCCAGCAGCGTAGGGGCGGAGCGGGAGACCCAGTACTTC.

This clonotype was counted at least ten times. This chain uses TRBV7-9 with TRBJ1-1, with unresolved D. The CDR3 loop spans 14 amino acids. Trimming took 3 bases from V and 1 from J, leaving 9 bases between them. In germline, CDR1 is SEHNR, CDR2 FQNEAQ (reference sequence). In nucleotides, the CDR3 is TGTGCCAGCAGCTTGGGATCTCAGAACACTGAAGCTTTCTTT. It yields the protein CASSLGSQNTEAFF.

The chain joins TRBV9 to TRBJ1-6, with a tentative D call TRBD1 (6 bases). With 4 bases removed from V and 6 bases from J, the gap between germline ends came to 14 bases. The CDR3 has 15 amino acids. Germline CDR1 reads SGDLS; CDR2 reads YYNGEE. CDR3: CASSQGGQSNSPLHF. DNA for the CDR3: TGTGCCAGCAGCCAGGGCGGACAGAGTAATTCACCCCTCCACTTT.

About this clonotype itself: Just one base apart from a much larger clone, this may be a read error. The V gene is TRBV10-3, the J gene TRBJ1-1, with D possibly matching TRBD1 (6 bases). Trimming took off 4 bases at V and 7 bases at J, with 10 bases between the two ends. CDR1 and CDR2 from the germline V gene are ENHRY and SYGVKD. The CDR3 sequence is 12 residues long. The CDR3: CAISVGGREAFF. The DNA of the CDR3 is TGTGCCATCAGTGTGGGGGGCCGTGAAGCTTTCTTT.

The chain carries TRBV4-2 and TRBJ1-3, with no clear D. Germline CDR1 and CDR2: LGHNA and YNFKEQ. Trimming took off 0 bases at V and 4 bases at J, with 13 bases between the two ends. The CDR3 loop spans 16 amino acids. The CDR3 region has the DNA TGTGCCAGCAGCCAAGATCTAGCTAGTATAGGAAACACCATATATTTT. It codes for CASSQDLASIGNTIYF.

CDR3 protein: CAWGRRAQETQYF. The CDR3 region has the DNA TGTGCCTGGGGACGTAGAGCACAAGAGACCCAGTACTTC. The rearrangement uses TRBV19 and TRBJ2-5, with D possibly being TRBD1 or TRBD2 (5 bases each). Germline V CDR1 and CDR2: LNHDA, SQIVND (reference sequence). The CDR3 is 13 amino acids. The V end was cut by 11 bases, the J end by 2 bases, with 15 bases between. The full variable domain, its missing parts supplied by reference TRBV19 and TRBJ2-5, is DGGITQSPKYLFRKEGQNVTLSCEQNLNHDAMYWYRQDPGQGLRLIYYSQIVNDFQKGDIAEGYSVSREKKESFPLTVTSAQKNPTAFYLCAWGRRAQETQYFGPGTRLLVL.

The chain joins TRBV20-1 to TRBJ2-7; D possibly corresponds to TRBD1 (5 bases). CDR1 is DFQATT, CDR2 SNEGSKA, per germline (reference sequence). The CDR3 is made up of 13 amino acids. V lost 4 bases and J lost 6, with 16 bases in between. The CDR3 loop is CSATATGSGEQYF. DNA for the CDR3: TGCAGTGCTACGGCCACAGGTTCGGGCGAGCAGTACTTC.

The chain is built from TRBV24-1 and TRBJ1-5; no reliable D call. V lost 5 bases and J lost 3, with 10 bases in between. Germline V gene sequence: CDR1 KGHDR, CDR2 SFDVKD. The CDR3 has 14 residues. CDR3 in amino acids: CATSAGSLNQPQHF. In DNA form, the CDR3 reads TGTGCCACCAGTGCTGGCAGTCTCAATCAGCCCCAGCATTTT.

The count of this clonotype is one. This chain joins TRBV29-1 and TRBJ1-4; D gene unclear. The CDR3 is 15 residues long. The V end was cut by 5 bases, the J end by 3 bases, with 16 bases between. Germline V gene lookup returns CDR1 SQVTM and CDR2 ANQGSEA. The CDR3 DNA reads TGCAGCGTTAGACTAGCGGGAGGGTCTAATGAAAAACTGTTTTTT. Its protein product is CSVRLAGGSNEKLFF.

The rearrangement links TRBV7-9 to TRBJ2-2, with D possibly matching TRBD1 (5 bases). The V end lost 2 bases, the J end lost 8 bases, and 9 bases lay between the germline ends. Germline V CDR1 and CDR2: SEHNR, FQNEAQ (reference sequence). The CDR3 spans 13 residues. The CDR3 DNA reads TGTGCCAGCAGCTTACAGGGTTTTGGGGAGCTGTTTTTT. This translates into CASSLQGFGELFF.

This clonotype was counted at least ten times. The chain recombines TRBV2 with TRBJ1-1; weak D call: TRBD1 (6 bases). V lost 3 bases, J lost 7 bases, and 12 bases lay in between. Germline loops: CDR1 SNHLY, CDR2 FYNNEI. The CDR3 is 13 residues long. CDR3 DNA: TGTGCCAGCAGTGACTACCAGGGGAGTGAAGCTTTCTTT. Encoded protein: CASSDYQGSEAFF.

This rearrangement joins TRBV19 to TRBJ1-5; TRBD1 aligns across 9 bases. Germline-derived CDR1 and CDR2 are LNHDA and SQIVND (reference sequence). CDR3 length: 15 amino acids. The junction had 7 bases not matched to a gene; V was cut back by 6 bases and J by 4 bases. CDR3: CASRTTGQGNQPQHF. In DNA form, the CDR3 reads TGTGCCAGTAGAACCACCGGACAGGGGAATCAGCCCCAGCATTTT.

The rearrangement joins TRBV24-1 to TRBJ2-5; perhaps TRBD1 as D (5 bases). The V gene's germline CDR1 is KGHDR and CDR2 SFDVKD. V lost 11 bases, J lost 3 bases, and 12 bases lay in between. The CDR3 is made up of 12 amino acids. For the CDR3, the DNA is TGTGCCAGCAGGGCTGACAAAGAGACCCAGTACTTC. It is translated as CASRADKETQYF.

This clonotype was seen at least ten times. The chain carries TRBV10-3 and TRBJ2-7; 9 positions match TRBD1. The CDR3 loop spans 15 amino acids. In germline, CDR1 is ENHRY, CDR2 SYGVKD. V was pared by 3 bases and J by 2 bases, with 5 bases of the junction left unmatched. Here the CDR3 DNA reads TGTGCCATCAGTGATGGGACAGGGATCACCTACGAGCAGTACTTC. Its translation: CAISDGTGITYEQYF.

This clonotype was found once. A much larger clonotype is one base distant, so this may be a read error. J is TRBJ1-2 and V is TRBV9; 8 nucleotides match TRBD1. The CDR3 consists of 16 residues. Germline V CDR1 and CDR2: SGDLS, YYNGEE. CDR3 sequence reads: CASSASSYRGNYGHTF. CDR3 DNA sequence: TGTGCCAGCAGTGCGTCTTCTTACAGGGGGAACTATGGCCACACCTTC.

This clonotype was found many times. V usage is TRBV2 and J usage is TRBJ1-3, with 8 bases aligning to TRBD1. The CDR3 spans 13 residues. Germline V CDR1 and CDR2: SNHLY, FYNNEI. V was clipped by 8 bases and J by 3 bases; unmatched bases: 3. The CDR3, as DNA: TGTGCCAGCTCCAGGGGGCTTGGAAACACCATATATTTT. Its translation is CASSRGLGNTIYF.

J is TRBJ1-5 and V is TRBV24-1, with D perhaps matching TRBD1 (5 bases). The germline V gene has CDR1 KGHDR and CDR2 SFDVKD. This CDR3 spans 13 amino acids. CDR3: CARDGAGNQPQHF. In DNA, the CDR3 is TGTGCTAGAGATGGGGCAGGCAATCAGCCCCAGCATTTT.